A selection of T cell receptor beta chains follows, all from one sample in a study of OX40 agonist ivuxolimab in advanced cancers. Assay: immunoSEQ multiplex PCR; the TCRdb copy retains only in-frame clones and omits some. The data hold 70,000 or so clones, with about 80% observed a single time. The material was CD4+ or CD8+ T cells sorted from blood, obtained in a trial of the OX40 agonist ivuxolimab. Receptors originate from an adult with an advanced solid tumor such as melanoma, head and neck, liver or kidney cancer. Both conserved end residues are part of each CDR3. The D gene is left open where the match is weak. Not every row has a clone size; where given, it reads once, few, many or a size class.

CDR3nt: TGCGCCAGCAGCCGCGCCCGGTCCCACGGAATGAACACTGAAGCTTTCTTT
CDR3aa: CASSRARSHGMNTEAFF
len: 17
v_gene: TRBV5-1
abundance: -
j_gene: TRBJ1-1
d_gene: -

CDR3nt: TGTGCCAGCAGCTCCGGGACTAGCGGCTACGAGCAGTACTTC
CDR3aa: CASSSGTSGYEQYF
len: 14
v_gene: TRBV11-2
abundance: once
j_gene: TRBJ2-7
d_gene: TRBD2

CDR3nt: TGTGCCAGCAGTGAAAGGACCAAAGCCAAAAACATTCAGTACTTC
CDR3aa: CASSERTKAKNIQYF
len: 15
v_gene: TRBV2
abundance: few
j_gene: TRBJ2-4
d_gene: -

CDR3nt: TGTGCTAGCAGCTTACCCGGACAGGGCGATAACTATGGCTACACCTTC
CDR3aa: CASSLPGQGDNYGYTF
len: 16
v_gene: TRBV7-7
abundance: once
j_gene: TRBJ1-2
d_gene: TRBD1

CDR3nt: TGTGCCTGGGAGGGGTACCGTAGGGAGACCCAGTACTTC
CDR3aa: CAWEGYRRETQYF
len: 13
v_gene: TRBV30
abundance: once
j_gene: TRBJ2-5
d_gene: -

CDR3nt: TGTGCCAGCAGGCAACAGGGCTCCCCGAGGGCACCCCTCCACTTT
CDR3aa: CASRQQGSPRAPLHF
len: 15
v_gene: TRBV2
abundance: few
j_gene: TRBJ1-6
d_gene: -

CDR3nt: TGTGCCAGCAGCACAATAACAGGGTACTATGGCTACACCTTC
CDR3aa: CASSTITGYYGYTF
len: 14
v_gene: TRBV2
abundance: -
j_gene: TRBJ1-2
d_gene: -

CDR3nt: TGTGCCAGCAGCTTGGCCAGCGGGAACTACGAGCAGTACTTC
CDR3aa: CASSLASGNYEQYF
len: 14
v_gene: TRBV5-4
abundance: -
j_gene: TRBJ2-7
d_gene: TRBD2

CDR3nt: TGTGCCAGCAGCCCCGGTTTAGGCAGTGAGACCCAGTACTTC
CDR3aa: CASSPGLGSETQYF
len: 14
v_gene: TRBV7-2
abundance: -
j_gene: TRBJ2-5
d_gene: -

CDR3nt: TGTGCCACCAGCCCACAGGGGATAAGAGAGGGCTATGGCTACACCTTC
CDR3aa: CATSPQGIREGYGYTF
len: 16
v_gene: TRBV15
abundance: once
j_gene: TRBJ1-2
d_gene: TRBD1

CDR3nt: TGCGCCAGCAGTGAAGTGCCTTGGGGGACTGAAGCTTTCTTT
CDR3aa: CASSEVPWGTEAFF
len: 14
v_gene: TRBV10-1
abundance: -
j_gene: TRBJ1-1
d_gene: -

CDR3nt: TGTGCCAGCAGCCAGGGGACCGGGCAGTACTTC
CDR3aa: CASSQGTGQYF
len: 11
v_gene: TRBV5-6
abundance: -
j_gene: TRBJ2-7
d_gene: -

CDR3nt: TGTGCCAGTAGTCTACACCCTAGCAATCAGCCCCAGCATTTT
CDR3aa: CASSLHPSNQPQHF
len: 14
v_gene: TRBV19
abundance: -
j_gene: TRBJ1-5
d_gene: -

CDR3nt: TGCGCCAGCAGCTTGGCAGCTTTCTCCTATGGCTACACCTTC
CDR3aa: CASSLAAFSYGYTF
len: 14
v_gene: TRBV5-1
abundance: -
j_gene: TRBJ1-2
d_gene: -

CDR3nt: TGCAGTGCTAGTGAGGACGGCTACACCTTC
CDR3aa: CSASEDGYTF
len: 10
v_gene: TRBV20-1
abundance: few
j_gene: TRBJ1-2
d_gene: -

CDR3nt: TGCGCCAGCAGCTACACCAGGGGAGACTCCTACGAGCAGTACTTC
CDR3aa: CASSYTRGDSYEQYF
len: 15
v_gene: TRBV5-1
abundance: -
j_gene: TRBJ2-7
d_gene: -

CDR3nt: TGCGCCAGCAGCCCCAGTCCACTCGGGGCCGGGGAGCTGTTTTTT
CDR3aa: CASSPSPLGAGELFF
len: 15
v_gene: TRBV5-1
abundance: -
j_gene: TRBJ2-2
d_gene: -

CDR3nt: TGCGCCAGCATCCCATCCCCGGGCACCCGGGGCACAGATACGCAGTATTTT
CDR3aa: CASIPSPGTRGTDTQYF
len: 17
v_gene: TRBV5-1
abundance: -
j_gene: TRBJ2-3
d_gene: -

CDR3nt: TGTGCCAGCAGCGGTAGCGGGGGTAGGGATACGCAGTATTTT
CDR3aa: CASSGSGGRDTQYF
len: 14
v_gene: TRBV7-9
abundance: -
j_gene: TRBJ2-3
d_gene: TRBD2

CDR3nt: TGCAGCGTTACCCGGGACAGGAATGAAAAACTGTTTTTT
CDR3aa: CSVTRDRNEKLFF
len: 13
v_gene: TRBV29-1
abundance: few
j_gene: TRBJ1-4
d_gene: TRBD1

CDR3nt: TGTGCCAGCAGCTTGGGGAAACTTACCAATCAGCCCCAGCATTTT
CDR3aa: CASSLGKLTNQPQHF
len: 15
v_gene: TRBV5-6
abundance: few
j_gene: TRBJ1-5
d_gene: -

CDR3nt: TGTGCCAGCAGCTATAACTCGGACGCCTCCTATGGCTACACCTTC
CDR3aa: CASSYNSDASYGYTF
len: 15
v_gene: TRBV7-8
abundance: -
j_gene: TRBJ1-2
d_gene: -

CDR3nt: TGCGCCAGCAGCTTGGCTGTTGACGGGGTTGCAACTAATGAAAAACTGTTTTTT
CDR3aa: CASSLAVDGVATNEKLFF
len: 18
v_gene: TRBV5-1
abundance: once
j_gene: TRBJ1-4
d_gene: -

CDR3nt: TGTGCCACCAGCAGAGATCGGGTTCGGGAGACCCAGTACTTC
CDR3aa: CATSRDRVRETQYF
len: 14
v_gene: TRBV15
abundance: -
j_gene: TRBJ2-5
d_gene: -

CDR3nt: TGTGCCAGCAGCCGCGGGGTGCGCCACGAGCAGTACTTC
CDR3aa: CASSRGVRHEQYF
len: 13
v_gene: TRBV14
abundance: -
j_gene: TRBJ2-7
d_gene: -

CDR3nt: TGTGCCAGCAGTTACGGGGGGGAAGCTTTCTTT
CDR3aa: CASSYGGEAFF
len: 11
v_gene: TRBV6-6
abundance: -
j_gene: TRBJ1-1
d_gene: -

CDR3nt: TGTGCCAGCAGCTCGGACAGTCGCACTGAAGCTTTCTTT
CDR3aa: CASSSDSRTEAFF
len: 13
v_gene: TRBV5-1
abundance: -
j_gene: TRBJ1-1
d_gene: -

CDR3nt: TGTGCCAGCAGGCGCGACCGAAGCTCTGGAAACACCATATATTTT
CDR3aa: CASRRDRSSGNTIYF
len: 15
v_gene: TRBV7-9
abundance: -
j_gene: TRBJ1-3
d_gene: -

CDR3nt: TGTGCCAGCAGTTTATGGGGCATGGTCTTAAACGGGGAGCTGTTTTTT
CDR3aa: CASSLWGMVLNGELFF
len: 16
v_gene: TRBV28
abundance: once
j_gene: TRBJ2-2
d_gene: -

CDR3nt: TGTGCCAGCAGCTTTTTCCCTAACTCTGGGGCCAACGTCCTGACTTTC
CDR3aa: CASSFFPNSGANVLTF
len: 16
v_gene: TRBV5-5
abundance: -
j_gene: TRBJ2-6
d_gene: -

CDR3nt: TGTGCCAGCAGTGAAGCGCTTTTCAGCGGAGCTAGCACAGATACGCAGTATTTT
CDR3aa: CASSEALFSGASTDTQYF
len: 18
v_gene: TRBV6-1
abundance: -
j_gene: TRBJ2-3
d_gene: -

CDR3nt: TGTGCCAGCAGTTTACGCCAGGGACCCTACAATGAGCAGTTCTTC
CDR3aa: CASSLRQGPYNEQFF
len: 15
v_gene: TRBV27
abundance: -
j_gene: TRBJ2-1
d_gene: -

CDR3nt: TGTGCCAGCAGTATGAAGGGCGGCGATCAGCCCCAGCATTTT
CDR3aa: CASSMKGGDQPQHF
len: 14
v_gene: TRBV6-6
abundance: -
j_gene: TRBJ1-5
d_gene: -

CDR3nt: TGTGCCAGCAGTGAAAGGGGGGGGTCGTACAATGAGCAGTTCTTC
CDR3aa: CASSERGGSYNEQFF
len: 15
v_gene: TRBV25-1
abundance: -
j_gene: TRBJ2-1
d_gene: -

CDR3nt: TGTGCCAGCAGACGGGGAGGGGTAACTAATGAAAAACTGTTTTTT
CDR3aa: CASRRGGVTNEKLFF
len: 15
v_gene: TRBV25-1
abundance: -
j_gene: TRBJ1-4
d_gene: -

CDR3nt: TGTGCCAGCTCCTCAGGGGGCGATCGTACAGATACGCAGTATTTT
CDR3aa: CASSSGGDRTDTQYF
len: 15
v_gene: TRBV18
abundance: -
j_gene: TRBJ2-3
d_gene: TRBD1

CDR3nt: TGTGCCAGTAGTAGAGGGCCCAAAACGAATACTCCGAGGGGCACAGATACGCAGTATTTT
CDR3aa: CASSRGPKTNTPRGTDTQYF
len: 20
v_gene: TRBV19
abundance: once
j_gene: TRBJ2-3
d_gene: -

CDR3nt: TGTGCCAGCAGCTCCGGGACTAGATACAATGAGCAGTTCTTC
CDR3aa: CASSSGTRYNEQFF
len: 14
v_gene: TRBV7-8
abundance: -
j_gene: TRBJ2-1
d_gene: TRBD2

CDR3nt: TGTGCTAGCAGCCCCTCGATAGCGGGGGGGAACACCGGGGAGCTGTTTTTT
CDR3aa: CASSPSIAGGNTGELFF
len: 17
v_gene: TRBV7-7
abundance: -
j_gene: TRBJ2-2
d_gene: TRBD2

CDR3nt: TGTGCCAGTACCTCGACAGGGGGCCACTATGGCTACACCTTC
CDR3aa: CASTSTGGHYGYTF
len: 14
v_gene: TRBV19
abundance: -
j_gene: TRBJ1-2
d_gene: TRBD1

CDR3nt: TGTGCCAGCAGTGCGCGGACGGACGGCTATGAAAAACTGTTTTTT
CDR3aa: CASSARTDGYEKLFF
len: 15
v_gene: TRBV25-1
abundance: -
j_gene: TRBJ1-4
d_gene: -

CDR3nt: TGTGCCAGCAGCGGGGGCCAAGAGACCCAGTACTTC
CDR3aa: CASSGGQETQYF
len: 12
v_gene: TRBV2
abundance: -
j_gene: TRBJ2-5
d_gene: -

CDR3nt: TGCACCAGCAGCCAAGAAGAGAATGAGCAGTTCTTC
CDR3aa: CTSSQEENEQFF
len: 12
v_gene: TRBV1
abundance: few
j_gene: TRBJ2-1
d_gene: -

CDR3nt: TGTGCCAGCAGCTTAGGGGTCACTGAAGCTTTCTTT
CDR3aa: CASSLGVTEAFF
len: 12
v_gene: TRBV7-2
abundance: -
j_gene: TRBJ1-1
d_gene: -

CDR3nt: TGTGCCAGCACTCCCGGACTAGCGGGAAGGAATGAGCAGTTCTTC
CDR3aa: CASTPGLAGRNEQFF
len: 15
v_gene: TRBV2
abundance: -
j_gene: TRBJ2-1
d_gene: TRBD2

CDR3nt: TGTGCCAGCAGCGGGGACCTTAGGACCGGGGAGCTGTTTTTT
CDR3aa: CASSGDLRTGELFF
len: 14
v_gene: TRBV7-6
abundance: -
j_gene: TRBJ2-2
d_gene: -